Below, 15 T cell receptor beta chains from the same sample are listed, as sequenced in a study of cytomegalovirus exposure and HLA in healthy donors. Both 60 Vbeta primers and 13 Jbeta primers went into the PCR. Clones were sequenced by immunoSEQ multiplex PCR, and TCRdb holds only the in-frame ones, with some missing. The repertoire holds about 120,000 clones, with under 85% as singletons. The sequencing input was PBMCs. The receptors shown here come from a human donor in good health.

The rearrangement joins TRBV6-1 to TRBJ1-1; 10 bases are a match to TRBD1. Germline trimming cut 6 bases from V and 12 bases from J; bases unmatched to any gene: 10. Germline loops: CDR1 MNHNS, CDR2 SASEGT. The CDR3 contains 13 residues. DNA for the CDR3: TGTGCCAGCAGGGGACAGGGGATTACGAAAACTTTCTTT. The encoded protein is CASRGQGITKTFF.

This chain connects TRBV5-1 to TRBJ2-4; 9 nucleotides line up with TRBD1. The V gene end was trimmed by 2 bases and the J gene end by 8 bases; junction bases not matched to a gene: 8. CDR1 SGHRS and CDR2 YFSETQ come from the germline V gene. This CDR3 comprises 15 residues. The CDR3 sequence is CASSFQQGAGDIQYF. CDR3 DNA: TGCGCCAGCAGCTTCCAACAGGGGGCTGGGGACATTCAGTACTTC. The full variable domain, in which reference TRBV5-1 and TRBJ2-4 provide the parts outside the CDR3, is KAGVTQTPRYLIKTRGQQVTLSCSPISGHRSVSWYQQTPGQGLQFLFEYFSETQRNKGNFPGRFSGRQFSNSRSEMNVSTLELGDSALYLCASSFQQGAGDIQYFGAGTRLSVL.

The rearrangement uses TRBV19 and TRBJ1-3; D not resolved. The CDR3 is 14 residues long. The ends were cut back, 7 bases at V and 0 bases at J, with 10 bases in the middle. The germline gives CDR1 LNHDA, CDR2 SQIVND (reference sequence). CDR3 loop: CASTTGYSGNTIYF. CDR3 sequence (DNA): TGTGCCAGTACCACGGGATACTCTGGAAACACCATATATTTT.

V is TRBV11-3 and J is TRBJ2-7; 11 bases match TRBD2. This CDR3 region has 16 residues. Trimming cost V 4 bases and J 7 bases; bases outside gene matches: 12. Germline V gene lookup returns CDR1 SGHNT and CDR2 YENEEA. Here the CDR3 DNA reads TGTGCCAGCAGCTCAACCGGGACTAGCGGTATGGTTGAGCAGTACTTC. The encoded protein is CASSSTGTSGMVEQYF.

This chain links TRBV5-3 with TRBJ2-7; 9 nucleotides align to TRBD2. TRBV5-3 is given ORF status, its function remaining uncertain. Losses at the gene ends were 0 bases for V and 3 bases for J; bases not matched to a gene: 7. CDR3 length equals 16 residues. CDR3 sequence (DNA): TGTGCCAGAAGCTTGGATACTCTAGCGGGGCGCTACGAGCAGTACTTC. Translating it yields CARSLDTLAGRYEQYF.

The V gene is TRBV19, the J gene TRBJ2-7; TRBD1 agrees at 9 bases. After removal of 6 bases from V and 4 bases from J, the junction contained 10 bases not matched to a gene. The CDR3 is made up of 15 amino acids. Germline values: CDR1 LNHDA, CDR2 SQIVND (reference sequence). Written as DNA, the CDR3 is TGTGCCAGTAGGGAAACGAGGACAGGGGTATACGAGCAGTACTTC. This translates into CASRETRTGVYEQYF.

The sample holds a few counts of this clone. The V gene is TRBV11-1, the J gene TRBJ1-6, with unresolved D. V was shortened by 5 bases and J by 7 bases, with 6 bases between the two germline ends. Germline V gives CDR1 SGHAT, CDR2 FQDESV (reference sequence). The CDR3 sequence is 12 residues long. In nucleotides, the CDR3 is TGTGCCAGCAGCCGAGGGAATTCACCCCTCCACTTT. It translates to CASSRGNSPLHF. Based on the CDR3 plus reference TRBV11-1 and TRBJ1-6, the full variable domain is EAEVAQSPRYKITEKSQAVAFWCDPISGHATLYWYRQILGQGPELLVQFQDESVVDDSQLPKDRFSAERLKGVDSTLKIQPAELGDSAMYLCASSRGNSPLHFGNGTRLTVT.

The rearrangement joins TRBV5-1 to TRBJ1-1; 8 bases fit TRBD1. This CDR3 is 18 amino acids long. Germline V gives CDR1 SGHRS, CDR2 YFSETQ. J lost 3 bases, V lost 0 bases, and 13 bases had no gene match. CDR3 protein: CASSLEAGGFGKDTEAFF. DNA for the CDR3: TGCGCCAGCAGCTTGGAGGCAGGGGGCTTCGGGAAGGACACTGAAGCTTTCTTT.

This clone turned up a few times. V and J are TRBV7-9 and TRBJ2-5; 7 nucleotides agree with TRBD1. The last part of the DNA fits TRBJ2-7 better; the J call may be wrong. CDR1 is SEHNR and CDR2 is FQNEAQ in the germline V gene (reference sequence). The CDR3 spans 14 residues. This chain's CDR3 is CASSDQGGFYEQYF. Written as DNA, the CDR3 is TGTGCCAGCAGCGACCAAGGGGGCTTCTACGAGCAGTACTTC.

The CDR3 DNA is TGCGCCAGCAGCCAACAGGAAACTGAAGCTTTCTTT. Protein product: CASSQQETEAFF. The chain couples TRBV4-1 to TRBJ1-1; no firm D call. Per the germline V gene, CDR1 is MGHRA and CDR2 is YSYEKL. V lost 2 bases and J lost 5, with 6 bases in between. The CDR3 has 12 amino acids.

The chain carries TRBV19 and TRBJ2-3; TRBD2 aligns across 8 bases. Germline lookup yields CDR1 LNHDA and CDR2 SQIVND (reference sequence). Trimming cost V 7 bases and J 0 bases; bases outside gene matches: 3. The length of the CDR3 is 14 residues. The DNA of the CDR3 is TGTGCCAGTATGTCTAGCGGGAGCACAGATACGCAGTATTTT. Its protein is CASMSSGSTDTQYF.

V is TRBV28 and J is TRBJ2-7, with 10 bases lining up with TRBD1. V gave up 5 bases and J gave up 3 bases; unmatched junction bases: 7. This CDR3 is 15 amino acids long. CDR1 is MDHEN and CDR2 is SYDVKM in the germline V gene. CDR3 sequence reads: CASSRTGTGVYEQYF. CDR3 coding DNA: TGTGCCAGCAGTCGAACCGGGACAGGGGTCTACGAGCAGTACTTC.

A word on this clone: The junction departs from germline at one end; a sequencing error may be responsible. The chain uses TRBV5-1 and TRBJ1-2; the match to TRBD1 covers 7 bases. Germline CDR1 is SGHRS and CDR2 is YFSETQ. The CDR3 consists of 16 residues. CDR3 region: CASSLAAQGGSYVYTF. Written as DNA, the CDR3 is TGCGCCAGCAGCTTGGCCGCGCAGGGGGGAAGCTATGTCTACACCTTC.

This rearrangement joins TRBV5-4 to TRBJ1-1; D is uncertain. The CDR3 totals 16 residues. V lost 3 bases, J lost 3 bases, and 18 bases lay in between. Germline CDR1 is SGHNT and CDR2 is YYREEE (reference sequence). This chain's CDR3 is CASSSAGSLRYTEAFF. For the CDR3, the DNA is TGTGCCAGCAGCTCCGCCGGGTCGTTGAGGTACACTGAAGCTTTCTTT.

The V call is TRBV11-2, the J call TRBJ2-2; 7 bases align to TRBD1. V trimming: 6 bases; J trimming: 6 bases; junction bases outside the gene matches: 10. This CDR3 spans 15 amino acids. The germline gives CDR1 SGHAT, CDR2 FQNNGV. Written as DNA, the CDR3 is TGTGCCAGCAGTCCCCTCGACAGGGCGGCCGGGGAGCTGTTTTTT. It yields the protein CASSPLDRAAGELFF.